This passage covers 13 T cell receptor beta chains from one sample sequenced in a study of metastatic and nonmetastatic thyroid tumors (dated by TCRdb to 2018 to 2020). No treatment had been received by any patient before thyroid surgery. Libraries were constructed by PCR. The sequencing machine was an Illumina HiSeq 4000. The raw public reads went through TCRdb reprocessing: fastp at Q25, MiXCR clone calling, in-frame beta chains kept. This sample lists 40,000 or so clones; around 16% were detected once. 9.9% of the sample is held by the ten biggest clonotypes. The specimen was tumor tissue. All receptors come from a female donor with papillary thyroid cancer or a benign thyroid nodule (not recorded which). Some clones in this sample may be carry-over from other donors' samples.

There are a few counts of this clone. The chain recombines TRBV20-1 with TRBJ2-7; 10 bases fit TRBD2. Germline V gives CDR1 DFQATT, CDR2 SNEGSKA (reference sequence). CDR3 length: 17 residues. The V gene end was trimmed by 6 bases and the J gene end by 2 bases; junction bases not matched to a gene: 16. Here the CDR3 reads CSANSGTSVGGAYEQYF. CDR3 nucleotide sequence: TGCAGTGCAAATTCCGGGACTAGCGTGGGGGGGGCCTACGAGCAGTACTTC.

This clone was seen many times. The V and J genes are TRBV24-1 and TRBJ2-7; 16 bases align to TRBD2. The length of the CDR3 is 17 residues. Germline V gives CDR1 KGHDR, CDR2 SFDVKD. V shed 4 bases and J 4 bases; nucleotides not matched to a gene: 6. The CDR3 DNA follows: TGTGCCACCAGTGACCTCGGGACTAGCGGGAGGGTGTACGAGCAGTACTTC. Its translation is CATSDLGTSGRVYEQYF.

The chain is built from TRBV19 and TRBJ2-1, with TRBD2 matching 7 bases. This CDR3 comprises 16 residues. J was trimmed by 4 bases and V by 4 bases; bases with no gene match: 10. CDR1 is LNHDA, CDR2 SQIVND, per germline (reference sequence). CDR3 region: CASSKGLEGGYNEQFF. The CDR3 nucleotides are TGTGCCAGTAGTAAAGGACTAGAAGGAGGGTACAATGAGCAGTTCTTC.

This clone was observed at least ten times. The rearrangement uses TRBV3-1 and TRBJ2-7; TRBD2 matches at 14 bases. The CDR3 extends over 14 amino acids. Germline CDR1 reads LGHDT; CDR2 reads YNNKEL (reference sequence). Unmatched junction bases numbered 4, after V lost 6 bases and J lost 6 bases. In DNA, the CDR3 is TGTGCCAGCAGACGAGGGACTAGCGGGAGCGAGCAGTACTTC. It specifies CASRRGTSGSEQYF.

This clone was detected many times. The chain links TRBV12-3 or TRBV12-4 to TRBJ2-6; D remains ambiguous. V lost 4 bases, J lost 2 bases, and 9 bases lay in between. CDR3 length: 15 amino acids. CDR3 sequence: CASSSQVPGANVLTF. The CDR3 nucleotides are TGTGCCAGCAGTTCCCAGGTCCCTGGGGCCAACGTCCTGACTTTC.

This clone has at least ten counts. The chain employs TRBV2 and TRBJ2-2, with 9 bases that match TRBD1. Trimming at V came to 8 bases and at J to 0 bases, leaving 1 base not matched to a gene. The germline gives CDR1 SNHLY, CDR2 FYNNEI. The CDR3 has 14 residues. The CDR3 spells CASGQGPNTGELFF. The CDR3 nucleotides read TGTGCCAGCGGACAGGGGCCGAACACCGGGGAGCTGTTTTTT.

This clone is labeled as medium-sized (0.01 to 0.1%). This rearrangement joins TRBV4-3 to TRBJ1-2; the D is unclear. V lost 2 bases to trimming and J lost 3 bases, with 7 bases between them. CDR1 LGHNA and CDR2 YSLEER come from the germline V gene. There are 13 residues in the CDR3. This chain's CDR3 is CASSQTHYYGYTF. CDR3 DNA sequence: TGCGCCAGCAGCCAAACCCACTACTATGGCTACACCTTC.

This clone has more than one count but fewer than ten. The sample holds other DNA sequences that translate to the same CDR3. The V and J genes are TRBV10-1 and TRBJ2-7; D gene ambiguous. This CDR3 comprises 16 residues. From germline, CDR1 is WNHNN and CDR2 SYGVQD (reference sequence). Trimming left V 0 bases short and J 6 bases short, with 18 bases between. CDR3 sequence (DNA): TGCGCCAGCAGTGAGTCGGTCATATATAAGCCATCCGAGCAGTACTTC. Its protein is CASSESVIYKPSEQYF.

This clone was detected many times. This chain uses TRBV7-3 with TRBJ2-1; the D is unclear. The length of the CDR3 is 15 residues. The V and J ends lost 5 bases and 1 base respectively, with 12 bases between them. Looked up from germline, CDR1 is SGHTA and CDR2 is FQGTGA. The CDR3 bases are TGTGCCAGCAGCCTAATCGGTGGTTCCTACAATGAGCAGTTCTTC. Its translation is CASSLIGGSYNEQFF.

This clone was picked up many times. The CDR3 DNA reads as TGTGCCAGCAGCCAAGATTTACTAGCGGGAATGGATGAGCAGTTCTTC. It yields the protein CASSQDLLAGMDEQFF. V is TRBV14 and J is TRBJ2-1; 10 bases agree with TRBD2. In germline, CDR1 is SGHDN, CDR2 FVKESK. After removal of 0 bases from V and 8 bases from J, the junction contained 7 bases not matched to a gene. The CDR3 length is 16 residues.

This clone has ten or more counts. This chain uses TRBV5-1 with TRBJ2-1; no firm D call. The CDR3 sequence is 13 residues long. The V gene's germline CDR1 is SGHRS and CDR2 YFSETQ. Trimming took 5 bases from V and 4 from J, leaving 10 bases between them. The CDR3 coding sequence is TGCGCCAGCAGGCCCCGCCCTTACAATGAGCAGTTCTTC. This encodes CASRPRPYNEQFF.

The chain carries TRBV20-1 and TRBJ2-7; D might be TRBD2 (6 bases). Per germline, CDR1 DFQATT and CDR2 SNEGSKA (reference sequence). V was pared by 4 bases and J by 5 bases, with 15 bases between. The CDR3 is made up of 13 amino acids. This chain's CDR3 is CSATSGRVDEQYF. The CDR3 bases are TGCAGTGCTACCAGCGGGCGCGTGGACGAGCAGTACTTC.

This clone was observed many times. A much larger clone lies a single base off, so this may be a read error. This sample includes further DNA sequences coding for the same CDR3. The chain couples TRBV20-1 to TRBJ1-3, with 9 bases aligning to TRBD1. The CDR3 covers 14 residues. Germline-derived CDR1 and CDR2 are DFQATT and SNEGSKA (reference sequence). The CDR3 coding sequence is TGCAGCGCTACCCGACAGGGGGATGGAAACACCATATATTTT. Amino acid sequence: CSATRQGDGNTIYF.